The following is a TCR beta chain sequence with its context. Its antigen is unidentified. The entry originates in a study of T cells expressing NK-cell markers. Study as a whole: Seven HCMV-seropositive donors and one seronegative donor made up the eight sequenced donors. Study results and caveats: The dominant NKG2C+ clonotypes represented about 1.0-8% of CD8+ T cells in six donors. In a handful of donors, dominant clonotypes made up roughly 25-60.1% of CD3+CD56-NKG2C+ cells. Whether the expanded NKG2C+ T cell clones recognized HCMV remained unclear.

TCRdb re-called the 5' RACE reads and gives one entry per CDR3 protein, without DNA. This sample contains some 440,000 distinct CDR3 sequences. This CDR3 contains 15 residues. Germline CDR1 SGHAT, CDR2 FQNNGV. The clonotype originates from a woman aged 45 to 65 in good health. The rearrangement links TRBV11-2 to TRBJ2-5; TCRdb designates TRBD2, a call that cannot be tested without DNA. Sequenced material: blood T cells: a sorted CD56 or NKG2C T cell subset, CD4+ or CD8+ T cells, or bulk PBMC T cells (not recorded which). The CDR3 region is CASSFMAGLAETQYF.